This T cell receptor (beta chain) stems from a study of radiotherapy plus CTLA-4 blockade in lung cancer. Across the whole study: Disease control reached over 30%, with objective responses in over 15%. The study, taken as a whole, reports: There was expansion of tumor-derived TCR clones in blood after radiotherapy plus ipilimumab.

The germline gives CDR1 MRHNA, CDR2 SNTAGT. Trimming stripped 8 bases from V and 0 bases from J, with 21 bases between. This CDR3 spans 17 amino acids. This clone appeared once. Its antigen is unknown. Produced via immunoSEQ multiplex PCR; TCRdb's table is partial and in-frame only. The table lists 65,000 to 70,000 clones, 79% of them singletons. This TCR came from a human donor with non-small cell lung cancer who had a complete response to radiotherapy plus ipilimumab. The sequencing used peripheral blood, collected from a patient treated with radiotherapy plus ipilimumab. The V gene is TRBV6-4, the J gene TRBJ2-3; D is uncertain. The CDR3 region is CASPRAIAETSTDTQYF. DNA for the CDR3: TGTGCCAGCCCTCGGGCCATTGCGGAGACTAGCACAGATACGCAGTATTTT.